The present TCR beta chain was sequenced within a study of T cells in Graves' hyperthyroidism and ophthalmopathy. It was RNA transcripts that yielded the amplified TCR beta CDR3 regions. The HTBI primer set served for first-round RT-PCR of the TCR CDR3. TCRdb re-called the multiplex PCR reads through MiXCR, storing one row per CDR3 protein. This repertoire shows a few hundred thousand distinct CDR3 sequences, 15% to 17% found once; its top ten account for 7.3%. Germline CDR1 reads MNHEY; CDR2 reads SMNVEV (reference sequence). Trimming left V 7 bases short and J 4 bases short, with 13 bases between. The CDR3 sequence is 14 residues long.

The source is a woman in her twenties or thirties with Graves' hyperthyroidism. The specimen sequenced was blood. The chain combines TRBV27 with TRBJ2-2; D remains ambiguous. The CDR3 region is CASTRSFGTGELFF. CDR3 nucleotides: TGTGCCAGCACAAGGTCGTTTGGCACCGGGGAGCTGTTTTTT.